Given below is one TCR beta chain in context. The clone's antigen remains unknown. No much larger clonotype is one base removed from it; base qualities were not supplied. This sample was taken from a study of vaccination and CD4 T cells after COVID-19 (dated by TCRdb to the early 2020s). Broadly, across the study: Convalescent patients had a positive SARS-CoV-2 result on nasal swab PCR, and of these patients, some ten had mild disease and one had severe disease. The convalescent cohort comprised six males and four females, including two Hispanic individuals, seven Caucasians, two Asians and one multiracial person. Participants got two doses of the Pfizer-BioNTech BNT162b2 vaccine (n=8) or two doses of the Moderna mRNA-1273 vaccine (n=2). Post-COVID blood samples were collected from convalescent patients a median of about 92 days after diagnosis, with a range of roughly 30 to 170 days. Post-vaccine blood samples were taken a median of around 68 days after the second vaccine dose, with a range of about 13 to 241 days. For stimulating the cultures, overlapping spike peptide pools were used, derived from SARS-CoV-2 as well as from the common cold coronaviruses HCoV-NL63, HCoV-OC43 and HCoV-229E. Control cultures received a CEFX viral epitope pool as the positive control, an HIV-1 Nef peptide pool as the negative control, or no peptide. In roughly 11 COVID-19 convalescent patients and a few infection-naive healthy vaccine recipients, the spike-specific CD4+ TCR repertoire before mRNA vaccination was compared with the repertoire after mRNA vaccination. The paper's findings and limits, for the study overall: The median count of SARS-CoV-2-reactive clonotypes went up from around 20 after infection to around 38 after vaccination, although the change was not significant. Of the vaccine-specific clones found in convalescent patients, nearly all (304 of 307) were mono-reactive for SARS-CoV-2 spike instead of being cross-reactive with common cold coronaviruses. In convalescent patients, a median about 86% of post-vaccine SARS-CoV-2-reactive clones were detected only after vaccination, suggesting vaccine-specific priming. The number of convalescent patients in the study was relatively small, and the study did not examine early timepoints following natural infection.

The sample's treatment or condition, from its label and the paper: roughly 10-day PBMC culture with coronavirus spike peptide pools or control peptides (ViraFEST assay). The study used the ViraFEST assay, which expanded antigen-specific T cells with peptide pools and then identified expanded clonotypes by TCR sequencing. The positive SARS-CoV-2 PCR tests of the convalescent patients were dated from March to December 2020, before the Alpha, Beta and Delta variants emerged in the United States. Each well held fewer than 2.5 million PBMCs cultured with roughly 10 ug/ml peptide pools in IMDM containing around 5% human AB serum and roughly 10 IU/ml IL-2. Half of the culture medium was replaced with fresh IL-2-containing medium on days 3 and 7. Once the cells had been in culture for roughly 11 days, the EasySep CD4+ T cell isolation kit was used to isolate CD4+ T cells by negative selection. Ficoll-Paque Plus gradient centrifugation was used to isolate PBMCs from whole blood, and the isolated PBMCs were then either used fresh or cryopreserved at -140C. Triplicate wells were generally used for each culture condition.

Measured from the cysteine to the phenylalanine, the CDR3 is 13 residues long. Here the CDR3 DNA is all that survives: 39 bases in frame from base 1. V drops 5 bases and J drops 4 bases, leaving 11 bases in between. CDR1 and CDR2, per the germline V gene, are MRHNA and SNTAGT. The method was PCR. DNA from cultured CD4+ T cells underwent TCR sequencing with the Oncomine TCR Beta short-read assay at the Johns Hopkins FTIC core. The QIAamp micro DNA kit was used to extract genomic DNA from the cultured CD4+ T cells. Oncomine TCR Beta libraries from cultured CD4+ T cells were pooled using unique dual indexes and sequenced on an Illumina iSeq 100. From the authors' description of their analysis: Non-productive sequences were removed, and CDR3s that did not start with C, did not end with F or W, or were shorter than 7 amino acids were discarded. Antigen-specific clonotypes were identified using the MANAFEST web application through comparison of peptide-stimulated wells with reference and other culture wells. An FDR below 0.05, an odds ratio above 5, and a productive frequency above 0.1% in at least two of three replicate wells were required for clones to be considered positive. A clonotype counted as cross-reactive if it showed significant expansion both in the SARS-CoV-2 spike wells and in at least one common cold coronavirus spike condition. Levenshtein distances (stringdist) and unrooted phylogenetic trees (ape) in R version 3.6.1 were used to assess CDR3 homology. TCRdb reprocessing: public reads trimmed at Q25 with fastp, clones called with MiXCR, in-frame beta chains kept. Rows are unified per CDR3 protein, each entry keeping the most common DNA and genes. TCRdb, not the authors, supplied the V and J calls. This sample has roughly 13,000 distinct CDR3 sequences in its table, and approximately 21% of those were observed once. Jointly, the top ten make up roughly 15% of the sample.

Sequencing was carried out using cultured CD4+ T cells from blood. This sequence originates from a human donor with COVID-19. The chain couples TRBV6-4 to TRBJ1-1; perhaps TRBD1 is the D gene, with 6 bases matching. The CDR3 loop reads CASSKGGGTEAFF. The DNA is as follows: TGTGCCAGCAGTAAGGGGGGTGGCACTGAAGCTTTCTTT.